A selection of T cell receptor beta chains follows, all from one sample in a study of CD8+ T cells in alopecia areata. TCRdb's table, derived via immunoSEQ multiplex PCR, lists solely in-frame clones and lacks some. The table includes 110,000 to 150,000 clones, roughly 62% detected once. The sequencing used CD4+ T cells sorted from blood, collected at week 0. The receptors stem from a human donor with alopecia areata. Each CDR3 is given with its conserved first and last residue. D genes are given only for firm matches. Some rows mark clone size as missing; the rest say once, few, many or name a class of expanded clone.

J gene: TRBJ1-5
D gene: .
clone size: .
V gene: TRBV6-6
CDR3 protein: CASQGSNQPQHF
CDR3 DNA: TGTGCCAGCCAGGGAAGCAATCAGCCCCAGCATTTT

J gene: TRBJ1-1
D gene: .
clone size: .
V gene: TRBV29-1
CDR3 protein: CSVVPGQEAFF
CDR3 DNA: TGCAGCGTTGTTCCAGGACAGGAAGCTTTCTTT

J gene: TRBJ2-3
D gene: TRBD1
clone size: .
V gene: TRBV18
CDR3 protein: CASSPLQGPDTQYF
CDR3 DNA: TGTGCCAGCTCACCTTTACAGGGGCCAGATACGCAGTATTTT

J gene: TRBJ2-2
D gene: TRBD1
clone size: .
V gene: TRBV4-1
CDR3 protein: CASSPPGQGAAGELFF
CDR3 DNA: TGCGCCAGCAGCCCCCCGGGACAGGGGGCCGCCGGGGAGCTGTTTTTT

J gene: TRBJ2-3
D gene: .
clone size: .
V gene: TRBV29-1
CDR3 protein: CSAVRGGTDTQYF
CDR3 DNA: TGCAGCGCCGTCCGCGGGGGCACAGATACGCAGTATTTT

J gene: TRBJ2-7
D gene: .
clone size: .
V gene: TRBV29-1
CDR3 protein: CSGLGWGVEQYF
CDR3 DNA: TGCAGCGGGTTAGGGTGGGGAGTCGAGCAGTACTTC

J gene: TRBJ2-7
D gene: .
clone size: .
V gene: TRBV25-1
CDR3 protein: CASSEYMPDEQYF
CDR3 DNA: TGTGCCAGCAGTGAATATATGCCGGACGAGCAGTACTTC

J gene: TRBJ1-4
D gene: .
clone size: .
V gene: TRBV29-1
CDR3 protein: CSVDPRESVEKLFF
CDR3 DNA: TGCAGCGTTGACCCCAGGGAATCGGTTGAAAAACTGTTTTTT

J gene: TRBJ2-1
D gene: .
clone size: .
V gene: TRBV7-3
CDR3 protein: CASSLESGPYNEQFF
CDR3 DNA: TGTGCCAGCAGCTTAGAGTCGGGACCCTACAATGAGCAGTTCTTC

J gene: TRBJ1-2
D gene: .
clone size: few
V gene: TRBV11-2
CDR3 protein: CASSSRPGVEGYGYTF
CDR3 DNA: TGTGCCAGCAGTTCCAGGCCAGGTGTGGAGGGCTATGGCTACACCTTC

J gene: TRBJ1-5
D gene: .
clone size: once
V gene: TRBV7-2
CDR3 protein: CASSPQGLNQPQHF
CDR3 DNA: TGTGCCAGCAGCCCACAGGGATTGAATCAGCCCCAGCATTTT

J gene: TRBJ2-2
D gene: TRBD1
clone size: .
V gene: TRBV5-5
CDR3 protein: CASSLGTGGTGELFF
CDR3 DNA: TGTGCCAGCAGCTTAGGGACAGGGGGCACCGGGGAGCTGTTTTTT

J gene: TRBJ2-7
D gene: .
clone size: .
V gene: TRBV5-1
CDR3 protein: CASSWDSYEQYF
CDR3 DNA: TGCGCCAGCAGCTGGGACTCCTACGAGCAGTACTTC

J gene: TRBJ2-1
D gene: .
clone size: few
V gene: TRBV29-1
CDR3 protein: CSVEAPQQAYNEQFF
CDR3 DNA: TGCAGCGTTGAAGCGCCGCAGCAGGCCTACAATGAGCAGTTCTTC

J gene: TRBJ2-5
D gene: .
clone size: .
V gene: TRBV7-2
CDR3 protein: CASSLAPPPETQYF
CDR3 DNA: TGTGCCAGCAGCTTAGCGCCCCCTCCGGAGACCCAGTACTTC

J gene: TRBJ2-5
D gene: .
clone size: few
V gene: TRBV7-2
CDR3 protein: CASSLDSTGRETQYF
CDR3 DNA: TGTGCCAGCAGCTTAGATTCAACAGGGCGGGAGACCCAGTACTTC

J gene: TRBJ1-5
D gene: .
clone size: few
V gene: TRBV10-3
CDR3 protein: CAISESTGNQPQHF
CDR3 DNA: TGTGCCATCAGTGAGTCAACGGGAAATCAGCCCCAGCATTTT

J gene: TRBJ1-1
D gene: TRBD1
clone size: .
V gene: TRBV6-6
CDR3 protein: CASSRQGRDTEAFF
CDR3 DNA: TGTGCCAGCAGTCGACAGGGCCGGGACACTGAAGCTTTCTTT

J gene: TRBJ2-6
D gene: .
clone size: few
V gene: TRBV5-1
CDR3 protein: CASSSGTTGANVLTF
CDR3 DNA: TGCGCCAGCAGCTCTGGGACAACAGGGGCCAACGTCCTGACTTTC

J gene: TRBJ1-2
D gene: .
clone size: few
V gene: TRBV20-1
CDR3 protein: CSAWSYGYTF
CDR3 DNA: TGCAGTGCTTGGAGTTATGGCTACACCTTC

J gene: TRBJ1-4
D gene: .
clone size: .
V gene: TRBV7-3
CDR3 protein: CASSLGARGMGEKLFF
CDR3 DNA: TGTGCCAGCAGCTTGGGGGCGCGAGGAATGGGTGAAAAACTGTTTTTT

J gene: TRBJ2-7
D gene: TRBD2
clone size: .
V gene: TRBV7-2
CDR3 protein: CASSLTSGVSYEQYF
CDR3 DNA: TGTGCCAGCAGCTTAACTAGCGGGGTCTCCTACGAGCAGTACTTC

J gene: TRBJ2-2
D gene: .
clone size: .
V gene: TRBV14
CDR3 protein: CASSRLNTGELFF
CDR3 DNA: TGTGCCAGCAGCCGACTCAACACCGGGGAGCTGTTTTTT

J gene: TRBJ2-6
D gene: .
clone size: few
V gene: TRBV7-2
CDR3 protein: CASREYNVLTF
CDR3 DNA: TGTGCCAGCAGGGAATACAACGTCCTGACTTTC

J gene: TRBJ1-5
D gene: .
clone size: few
V gene: TRBV23-1
CDR3 protein: CASTTKRIGNQPQHF
CDR3 DNA: TGCGCCAGCACCACAAAAAGGATTGGCAATCAGCCCCAGCATTTT

J gene: TRBJ2-1
D gene: TRBD1
clone size: once
V gene: TRBV30
CDR3 protein: CAWSPDRGALNEQFF
CDR3 DNA: TGTGCCTGGAGCCCCGACAGGGGGGCTTTAAATGAGCAGTTCTTC

J gene: TRBJ1-1
D gene: .
clone size: few
V gene: TRBV5-1
CDR3 protein: CASSLFRRQGGTEAFF
CDR3 DNA: TGCGCCAGCAGCTTGTTCCGGCGGCAGGGTGGGACTGAAGCTTTCTTT

J gene: TRBJ2-5
D gene: TRBD1
clone size: .
V gene: TRBV5-4
CDR3 protein: CATNNRGETQYF
CDR3 DNA: TGTGCCACCAACAACAGGGGAGAGACCCAGTACTTC

J gene: TRBJ2-3
D gene: TRBD1
clone size: .
V gene: TRBV2
CDR3 protein: CASSSMLLGTAADTQYF
CDR3 DNA: TGTGCCAGCAGTTCTATGCTACTCGGGACAGCTGCAGATACGCAGTATTTT

J gene: TRBJ1-1
D gene: .
clone size: .
V gene: TRBV5-6
CDR3 protein: CASTKRWFGTMNTEAFF
CDR3 DNA: TGTGCCAGCACCAAGAGGTGGTTTGGCACTATGAACACTGAAGCTTTCTTT

J gene: TRBJ1-5
D gene: .
clone size: .
V gene: TRBV19
CDR3 protein: CASSIDRGSQPQHF
CDR3 DNA: TGTGCCAGTAGTATAGACAGGGGAAGTCAGCCCCAGCATTTT

J gene: TRBJ1-2
D gene: TRBD1
clone size: .
V gene: TRBV19
CDR3 protein: CASSHQGVNYGYTF
CDR3 DNA: TGTGCCAGTAGTCACCAGGGGGTGAACTATGGCTACACCTTC

J gene: TRBJ1-4
D gene: .
clone size: .
V gene: TRBV7-8
CDR3 protein: CASSLILYEKLFF
CDR3 DNA: TGTGCCAGCAGCTTGATCCTGTATGAAAAACTGTTTTTT

J gene: TRBJ1-2
D gene: .
clone size: few
V gene: TRBV9
CDR3 protein: CASSVHLGTQGGYTF
CDR3 DNA: TGTGCCAGCAGCGTTCACCTCGGAACCCAGGGGGGCTACACCTTC